These 24 T cell receptor beta chains were all obtained from the same sample, sequenced in a study of metastatic and nonmetastatic thyroid tumors (dated by TCRdb to 2019 to 2021). The library was generated by PCR. This sample was sequenced with an Illumina HiSeq 4000. TCRdb took the public reads, trimmed them with fastp at Q25, ran MiXCR for clone calling and kept in-frame beta chains. The sample table records approximately 30,000 clones; 7% to 8% of these occur just once. Around 45% of the sample belongs to the ten largest clones. No treatment had been received by any patient before thyroid surgery. Sequencing used blood. These TCRs come from a female donor with papillary thyroid cancer or a benign thyroid nodule (not recorded which). Some clones in this sample may be carry-over from other donors' samples.

In its sample, this clone was seen many times. The chain combines TRBV28 with TRBJ2-4; no clear D gene. The germline gives CDR1 MDHEN, CDR2 SYDVKM. V was cut by 6 bases and J by 6 bases, with 15 bases left in between. The CDR3 is made up of 14 amino acids. CDR3 residues: CASRAALSSNIQYF. CDR3 sequence (DNA): TGTGCCAGCAGGGCGGCCCTGTCCTCAAACATTCAGTACTTC. The full variable domain, with the rest looked up from reference TRBV28 and TRBJ2-4, is DVKVTQSSRYLVKRTGEKVFLECVQDMDHENMFWYRQDPGLGLRLIYFSYDVKMKEKGDIPEGYSVSREKKERFSLILESASTNQTSMYLCASRAALSSNIQYFGAGTRLSVL.

This clone was counted many times. Mismatch with germline at one junction end may stem from a read error. The same CDR3 can be traced to other DNA sequences in this sample. The V gene is TRBV2, the J gene TRBJ2-3, with D uncertain. This CDR3 region has 14 residues. The germline CDR1 and CDR2 sequences are SNHLY and FYNNEI. The DNA of the CDR3 is TGTGCCAGCAGTGTCGGCTACAGCACAGATACACAGTATTTT. Its translation: CASSVGYSTDTQYF.

The sample holds many counts of this clone. The chain combines TRBV6-2 or TRBV6-3 with TRBJ2-7, with D possibly matching TRBD2 (5 bases). Per the germline V gene, CDR1 is MNHEY and CDR2 is SVGEGT. Trimming took off 6 bases at V and 0 bases at J, with 6 bases between the two ends. This CDR3 has 12 residues. The CDR3 DNA is TGTGCCAGCAGAACTAGCTCCTACGAGCAGTACTTC. Encoded protein: CASRTSSYEQYF.

V gene TRBV2 combines with J gene TRBJ1-2; D is unresolved. The V gene's germline CDR1 is SNHLY and CDR2 FYNNEI. The ends were cut back, 3 bases at V and 7 bases at J, with 9 bases in the middle. The CDR3 is made up of 12 amino acids. CDR3 amino acids: CASSDGEGGYTF. In DNA form, the CDR3 reads TGTGCCAGCAGTGACGGGGAGGGTGGCTACACCTTC.

This clone has a count of ten or more. The chain couples TRBV5-6 to TRBJ1-6; perhaps TRBD1 as D (5 bases). CDR3 length equals 15 residues. V shed 4 bases and J shed 7 bases, with 15 bases lying between them. Germline V gene lookup returns CDR1 SGHDT and CDR2 YYEEEE. CDR3: CASSLTGTGNSPLHF. The CDR3 coding sequence is TGTGCCAGCAGCCTGACTGGGACGGGCAATTCACCCCTCCACTTT. Together with reference TRBV5-6 and TRBJ1-6, the CDR3 gives the full variable domain: DAGVTQSPTHLIKTRGQQVTLRCSPKSGHDTVSWYQQALGQGPQFIFQYYEEEERQRGNFPDRFSGHQFPNYSSELNVNALLLGDSALYLCASSLTGTGNSPLHFGNGTRLTVT.

At least ten counts were recorded for this clone. The chain is built from TRBV5-8 and TRBJ1-1; D is unresolved. Germline V gene sequence: CDR1 SGHTS, CDR2 YDEGEE. The CDR3 is made up of 13 amino acids. With 4 bases removed from V and 1 base from J, the gap between germline ends came to 8 bases. In DNA, the CDR3 is TGTGCCAGCAGCCCTTACCCGAACACTGAAGCTTTCTTT. Translated, it gives CASSPYPNTEAFF.

This clone was seen many times. One junction end disagrees with the germline gene, perhaps due to a read error. Other DNA sequences in this specimen translate into the identical CDR3. The chain links TRBV27 to TRBJ1-1, with D uncertain. CDR3 length: 13 amino acids. Germline lookup yields CDR1 MNHEY and CDR2 SMNVEV (reference sequence). CDR3 residues: CASSLGWNTEAFF. The CDR3 DNA reads TGTGCCAGTAGTTTGGGCTGGAACACTGAAGCTTTCTTT.

The chain employs TRBV11-2 and TRBJ1-6; D may be TRBD1 (5 bases). Germline V gene lookup returns CDR1 SGHAT and CDR2 FQNNGV. This CDR3 is 16 amino acids long. V lost 2 bases to trimming and J lost 7 bases, with 15 bases between them. The CDR3 protein is CASSLKIFGGNSPLHF. The CDR3 DNA sequence: TGTGCCAGCAGCTTAAAAATCTTTGGGGGAAATTCACCCCTCCACTTT.

This clone was recorded many times. This chain's CDR3 is CASSFVGGIWYF. The CDR3 DNA reads as TGTGCCAGCAGTTTTGTGGGGGGAATCTGGTATTTT. The chain is built from TRBV12-3 or TRBV12-4 and TRBJ2-3, with D maybe TRBD2 (6 bases). V dropped 3 bases and J dropped 14 bases, with 15 bases sitting between them. The CDR3 loop spans 12 amino acids.

This clone was seen ten or more times. The sample has other DNA sequences that encode this CDR3 too. This chain links TRBV3-1 with TRBJ1-1; 7 positions agree with TRBD1. Trimming took 7 bases from V and 0 from J; bases not matched to a gene: 5. The CDR3 totals 14 residues. Germline CDR1 reads LGHDT; CDR2 reads YNNKEL (reference sequence). The CDR3 coding sequence is TGTGCCAGCACCCAGGGGGAGCTGAACACTGAAGCTTTCTTT. Amino acids: CASTQGELNTEAFF. Combining the CDR3 with reference TRBV3-1 and TRBJ1-1 gives the whole variable domain DTAVSQTPKYLVTQMGNDKSIKCEQNLGHDTMYWYKQDSKKFLKIMFSYNNKELIINETVPNRFSPKSPDKAHLNLHINSLELGDSAVYFCASTQGELNTEAFFGQGTRLTVV.

This clone was recorded at least ten times. Within the sample, other DNA sequences also encode this same CDR3. CDR3 DNA sequence: TGTGCCAGCAGTGAAGGCGCAGGGGATAATGAAAAACTGTTTTTT. This translates into CASSEGAGDNEKLFF. J is TRBJ1-4 and V is TRBV6-1; a weak D match, TRBD1 (6 bases). The CDR3 has 15 residues. CDR1 is MNHNS and CDR2 is SASEGT in the germline V gene. Trimming took off 1 base at V and 4 bases at J, with 10 bases between the two ends.

This clone is medium-sized within its sample. This chain joins TRBV28 and TRBJ2-3; no clear D gene. The CDR3 has 16 amino acids. V dropped 6 bases and J dropped 0 bases, with 16 bases sitting between them. Germline V CDR1 and CDR2: MDHEN, SYDVKM. This CDR3 is CASSGREVSSTDTQYF. Written as DNA, the CDR3 is TGTGCCAGCAGCGGACGCGAGGTCTCTAGCACAGATACGCAGTATTTT.

This clone showed up many times. At the DNA level, this CDR3 is encoded by other sequences in the same sample as well. The chain employs TRBV29-1 and TRBJ1-1; D gene unclear. CDR1 SQVTM and CDR2 ANQGSEA come from the germline V gene. The length of the CDR3 is 12 residues. Deletions cut 7 bases from V and 0 bases from J, with 9 bases between. The CDR3 DNA reads as TGCAGCGCCCATGGGTTGAACACTGAAGCTTTCTTT. Translated, it gives CSAHGLNTEAFF.

This clone was recorded many times. At one boundary the junction diverges from the germline segment, which might be a read error. This chain links TRBV7-7 with TRBJ2-5; D might be TRBD2 (5 bases). CDR1 is SSHAT and CDR2 is FNYEAQ in the germline V gene (reference sequence). CDR3 length equals 15 residues. The CDR3 reads CASSLSGGTQETQYF. Here the CDR3 DNA reads TGTGCTAGCAGCTTGTCCGGAGGTACCCAAGAGACCCAGTACTTC. The variable domain in full, completed from reference TRBV7-7 and TRBJ2-5, reads GAGVSQSPRYKVTKRGQDVTLRCDPISSHATLYWYQQALGQGPEFLTYFNYEAQPDKSGLPSDRFSAERPEGSISTLTIQRTEQRDSAMYRCASSLSGGTQETQYFGPGTRLLVL.

This clone was detected many times. J is TRBJ2-5 and V is TRBV24-1; no definite D call. The CDR3 covers 13 residues. Trimming took 0 bases from V and 5 from J, leaving 6 bases between them. Germline CDR1 reads KGHDR; CDR2 reads SFDVKD. The CDR3 sequence is CATSDLLFETQYF. DNA of the CDR3: TGTGCCACCAGTGATTTGCTCTTCGAGACCCAGTACTTC.

The chain has TRBV5-1 and TRBJ2-5; no clear D gene. This CDR3 comprises 13 residues. The V gene's germline CDR1 is SGHRS and CDR2 YFSETQ. V dropped 0 bases and J dropped 4 bases, with 7 bases sitting between them. CDR3: CASSLDLLETQYF. CDR3 bases: TGCGCCAGCAGCTTGGACTTGCTAGAGACCCAGTACTTC.

In its sample, this clone is medium-sized (0.01 to 0.1%). The genes are TRBV7-9 and TRBJ1-5; 7 bases align to TRBD1. V was clipped by 5 bases and J by 4 bases; unmatched bases: 5. Germline-derived CDR1 and CDR2 are SEHNR and FQNEAQ (reference sequence). The CDR3 length is 14 residues. CDR3: CASSQEGQNQPQHF. CDR3 bases: TGTGCCAGCAGCCAGGAGGGACAGAATCAGCCCCAGCATTTT.

This clone was counted at least ten times. J is TRBJ1-6 and V is TRBV20-1, with D possibly being TRBD1 (5 bases). There are 13 residues in the CDR3. V lost 7 bases and J lost 9, with 16 bases in between. Germline CDR1 DFQATT, CDR2 SNEGSKA (reference sequence). In nucleotides, the CDR3 is TGCAGTGTAGGGCAGGGATTCGGTTCACCCCTCCACTTT. Protein product: CSVGQGFGSPLHF.

This clone was found many times. The chain couples TRBV12-3 or TRBV12-4 to TRBJ2-3; D may match TRBD1 or TRBD2 (6 bases each). The CDR3 consists of 16 residues. The V and J ends lost 3 bases and 3 bases respectively, with 16 bases between them. The CDR3 bases are TGTGCCAGCAGTTTTTCATATAGGGGGGAAACAGATACGCAGTATTTT. Encoded protein: CASSFSYRGETDTQYF.

This clone was recorded at least ten times. This sequence joins TRBV7-9 and TRBJ2-7, with 10 bases lining up with TRBD2. The CDR3 is made up of 15 amino acids. Looked up from germline, CDR1 is SEHNR and CDR2 is FQNEAQ (reference sequence). Trimming removed 5 bases from V and 3 bases from J; junction bases left unmatched: 7. The CDR3 spells CASSERTSGLYEQYF. DNA for the CDR3: TGTGCCAGCAGCGAAAGGACTAGCGGCCTCTACGAGCAGTACTTC.

This clone has at least ten counts. This chain links TRBV12-3 or TRBV12-4 with TRBJ1-1, with 10 bases lining up with TRBD1. J lost 7 bases, V lost 6 bases, and 11 bases had no gene match. CDR3 length: 15 amino acids. DNA for the CDR3: TGTGCCAGCAGCCTGGACAGGGGGATGTTCGGTGAAGCTTTCTTT. It codes for CASSLDRGMFGEAFF.

Here the CDR3 reads CVSSERQVYGYTF. The DNA for the CDR3 is TGTGTCAGTAGTGAACGACAGGTCTATGGCTACACCTTC. The V and J genes are TRBV2 and TRBJ1-2; the D gene is possibly TRBD1 (6 bases). The CDR3 runs 13 residues. Per the germline V gene, CDR1 is SNHLY and CDR2 is FYNNEI.

This clone was seen only a few times. Just one base apart from a much larger clone, this may be a read error. The V call is TRBV29-1, the J call TRBJ1-2, with a tentative D call TRBD1 (5 bases). CDR1 and CDR2 from the germline V gene are SQVTM and ANQGSEA. This CDR3 contains 15 residues. V was shortened by 4 bases and J by 5 bases, with 20 bases between the two germline ends. For the CDR3, the DNA is TGCAGCGTTGTTATCTCCGGGGCAGTAGGGTATGGCTACACCTTC. It translates to CSVVISGAVGYGYTF.

This clone was detected ten times or more. V gene TRBV7-9 combines with J gene TRBJ1-5; 8 bases fit TRBD1. Germline V lookup: CDR1 SEHNR, CDR2 FQNEAQ (reference sequence). V shed 5 bases and J 3 bases; nucleotides not matched to a gene: 6. This CDR3 region has 15 residues. The CDR3 nucleotides are TGTGCCAGCAGCAACTGGGACAGGCCCAATCAGCCCCAGCATTTT. Translated, it gives CASSNWDRPNQPQHF.